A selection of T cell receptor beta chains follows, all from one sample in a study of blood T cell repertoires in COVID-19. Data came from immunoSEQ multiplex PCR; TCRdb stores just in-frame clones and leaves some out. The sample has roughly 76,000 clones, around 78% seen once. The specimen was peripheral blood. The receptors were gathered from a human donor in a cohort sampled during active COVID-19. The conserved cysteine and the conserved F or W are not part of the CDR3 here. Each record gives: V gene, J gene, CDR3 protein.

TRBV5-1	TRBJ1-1	ASSFGQINTEAF
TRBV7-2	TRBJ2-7	ASSSPGQAYEQY
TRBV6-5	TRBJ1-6	ASSYLLRGRWVLH
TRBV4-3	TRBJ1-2	ASSQEPGGTYYGYT
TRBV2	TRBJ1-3	ASSEQGGSENTIY
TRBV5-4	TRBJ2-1	ASSSLAGGYNEQF
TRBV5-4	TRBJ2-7	ASSLSDRSSYEQY
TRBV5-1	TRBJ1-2	ASSLGTGPDGYT
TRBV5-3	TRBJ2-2	ARSLLEQGRNTGELF
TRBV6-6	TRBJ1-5	ASSPVGGDSNQPQH
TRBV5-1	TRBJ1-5	ASSLNGQFNQPQH
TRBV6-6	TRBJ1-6	ASSLQGSNSPLH
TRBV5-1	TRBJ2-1	ASSDPGLQLNEQF
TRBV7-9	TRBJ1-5	ASSLGQGSNQPQH
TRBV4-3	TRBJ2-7	ASSQTLDGLAGEQY
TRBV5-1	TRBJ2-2	ASSLRGQGGELF
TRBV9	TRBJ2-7	ASSVGSGRGLVEQY
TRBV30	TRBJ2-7	AWSAGLGRSYEQY
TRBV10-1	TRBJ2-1	ASSAQYNEQF
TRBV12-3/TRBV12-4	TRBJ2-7	ASRSNVGQQY
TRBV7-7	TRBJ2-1	ASSFQSGEGYEQF
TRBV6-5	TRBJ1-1	ASNRRGENTEAF